This TCR beta chain originates from a study of T cells after yellow fever vaccination. Study outcomes and limitations: Within FACS-sorted repertoires, abundant clonotypes contaminating from the bulk population could be present. Weaker in magnitude, the secondary response showed a faster peak on day 5 versus 15. CD4 and CD8 compartments shared a small share of clonotypes, likely from convergent recombination.

Via MiXCR, TCRdb re-called the 5' RACE reads, giving one row per CDR3 protein. The sample includes about 430,000 distinct CDR3 sequences, around 20% of them seen just once. On this clonotype: The antigen is unknown.

After removal of 7 bases from V and 5 bases from J, the junction contained 7 bases not matched to a gene. The CDR3 spans 12 residues. CDR1 is SQVTM, CDR2 ANQGSEA, per germline. The source is a man younger than 35 who received the YFV17D yellow fever vaccine. This specimen was PBMCs, taken before the yellow fever booster vaccination. This rearrangement joins TRBV29-1 to TRBJ2-5; 7 bases line up with TRBD1. The CDR3 sequence: CSAGTVWETQYF. As DNA, the CDR3 is TGCAGCGCAGGGACAGTTTGGGAGACCCAGTACTTC.